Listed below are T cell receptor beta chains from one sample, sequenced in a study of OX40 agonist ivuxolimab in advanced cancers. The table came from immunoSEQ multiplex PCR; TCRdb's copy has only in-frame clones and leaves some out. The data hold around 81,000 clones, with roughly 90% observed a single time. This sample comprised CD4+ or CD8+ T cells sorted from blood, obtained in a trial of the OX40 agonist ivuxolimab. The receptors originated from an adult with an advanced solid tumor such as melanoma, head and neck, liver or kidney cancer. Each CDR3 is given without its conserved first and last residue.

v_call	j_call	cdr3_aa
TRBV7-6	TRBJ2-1	ASTKTGTSYNEQF
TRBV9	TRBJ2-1	ASSGLAGDNEQF
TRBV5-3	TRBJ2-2	APPRGSKPGELF
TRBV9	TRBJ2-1	ASSETPSGLYNEQF
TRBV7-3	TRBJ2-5	ASSLYNPNPQETQY
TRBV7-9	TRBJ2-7	ASPGQGLAAPYYEQY
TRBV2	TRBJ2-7	ASRGGGAYEQY
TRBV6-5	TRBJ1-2	ASSYSPGPLNYGYT
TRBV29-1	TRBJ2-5	SVGLAGAQY
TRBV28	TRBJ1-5	ASSLQGYSNQPQH
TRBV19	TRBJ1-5	ASSARPGRSNQPQH
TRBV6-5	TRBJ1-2	ASSYNRENYGYT
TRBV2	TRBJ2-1	ASSARTSGGRANEQF
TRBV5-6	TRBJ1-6	ASSNTGTGGYLRNSPLH
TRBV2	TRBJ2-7	ASRVYSYEQY
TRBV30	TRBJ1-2	AWSPRGEGYT
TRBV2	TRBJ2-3	ASSVGSGTADTQY
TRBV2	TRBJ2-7	ASSRTGGRDSYEQY
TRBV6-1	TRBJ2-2	ASSGTSGIAGELF
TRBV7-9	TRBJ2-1	ASSLMFGLAEYNEQF
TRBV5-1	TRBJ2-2	ASSVRSENTGELF
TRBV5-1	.	ASSLSQREGYEQY
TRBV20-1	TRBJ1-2	RPGGDYGYT
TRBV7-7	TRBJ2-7	ASSPLQSSYEQY
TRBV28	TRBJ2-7	ASTSGGSSYEQY
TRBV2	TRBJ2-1	ASSDDSSNNEQF